Following are 27 T cell receptor beta chains from one sample sequenced in a study of regulatory T cells in long-lasting Graves disease. Library construction for TCR beta used iRepertoire HTBI primers and Arm-PCR of CDR3 regions. TCRdb independently ran MiXCR on the multiplex PCR reads; one entry per CDR3 protein. The sample records more than 350,000 distinct CDR3 sequences, roughly a fifth being singletons. Described time point: persistent/refractory GD, antithyroid drugs over 5 years with positive TRAb. Generation of the TCR library employed RNA extracted from PBMCs. This specimen was peripheral blood mononuclear cells (PBMCs), taken when the disease was refractory, from a patient treated with antithyroid drugs. These receptors originate from a female donor with Graves disease.

The table lists this clonotype with many counts. This chain uses TRBV20-1 with TRBJ2-4; tentative D call: TRBD1 (5 bases). This CDR3 is 13 amino acids long. Germline CDR1 reads DFQATT; CDR2 reads SNEGSKA (reference sequence). Between the trimmed V and J ends, which lost 3 bases and 5 bases, there was a span of 11 bases. The CDR3, as DNA: TGCAGTGCTAGGACAGCCACGGAAAACATTCAGTACTTC. This gives the protein CSARTATENIQYF.

This clonotype has only a few counts. The J gene is TRBJ2-7, the V gene TRBV20-1, with TRBD2 matching 9 bases. The germline V gene encodes CDR1 DFQATT and CDR2 SNEGSKA (reference sequence). The CDR3 is 14 residues long. The V gene end was trimmed by 2 bases and the J gene end by 4 bases; junction bases not matched to a gene: 6. The CDR3 sequence is CSARLGLAGYEQYF. The CDR3 nucleotides are TGCAGTGCTAGATTGGGACTAGCAGGGTACGAGCAGTACTTC.

The rearrangement uses TRBV12-3 or TRBV12-4 and TRBJ1-4; TRBD1 agrees at 8 bases. J lost 5 bases, V lost 2 bases, and 1 base had no gene match. CDR3 size: 14 residues. The CDR3 coding sequence is TGTGCCAGCAGTTTACACAGGGGGAATGAAAAACTGTTTTTT. It is translated as CASSLHRGNEKLFF.

This clonotype was recorded a few times. The chain employs TRBV20-1 and TRBJ2-2; 10 nucleotides match TRBD2. Trimming removed 2 bases from V and 6 bases from J; junction bases left unmatched: 3. Germline CDR1 reads DFQATT; CDR2 reads SNEGSKA (reference sequence). The CDR3 is 14 residues long. DNA for the CDR3: TGCAGTGCTAGACTAGCGGGAGACGCCGGGGAGCTGTTTTTT. Protein product: CSARLAGDAGELFF.

The table lists this clonotype with a few counts. The chain employs TRBV19 and TRBJ2-7, with TRBD1 identical over 7 bases. The CDR3 sequence is 15 residues long. CDR1 LNHDA and CDR2 SQIVND come from the germline V gene (reference sequence). V was clipped by 4 bases and J by 5 bases; unmatched bases: 11. CDR3 DNA: TGTGCCAGTAGTACTCCCTCGACAGGGCGCGACGAGCAGTACTTC. Its translation is CASSTPSTGRDEQYF.

The V and J genes are TRBV7-2 and TRBJ2-3; no definite D call. The V gene's germline CDR1 is SGHTA and CDR2 FQGNSA. The CDR3 is made up of 13 amino acids. Trimming removed 1 base at V and 5 bases at J, with 7 bases between. The CDR3 DNA is TGTGCCAGCAGCTTAGTAACGGGAGATACGCAGTATTTT. Protein sequence: CASSLVTGDTQYF.

A word on this clonotype: At one boundary the junction diverges from the germline segment, which might be a read error. The chain recombines TRBV5-1 with TRBJ2-7; 9 bases map to TRBD1. Germline assignment: CDR1 SGHRS and CDR2 YFSETQ. The CDR3 runs 13 residues. Here the CDR3 DNA reads TGCGCCAGCAGAGGGACAGGGTTCGACGAGCAGTGCTTC. This sequence encodes CASRGTGFDEQCF.

This clonotype was counted between two and nine times. The chain uses TRBV6-1 and TRBJ1-1; maybe TRBD1 (5 bases). CDR3 size: 13 residues. Germline CDR1 is MNHNS and CDR2 is SASEGT. Trimming removed 2 bases at V and 5 bases at J, with 9 bases between. The CDR3 bases are TGTGCCAGCAGTGAATCCTGGGGGACTGAAGCTTTCTTT. It encodes CASSESWGTEAFF.

Concerning this clonotype itself: One end of the junction does not line up with germline, which may come from a read error. This rearrangement joins TRBV2 to TRBJ2-5; no firm D call. CDR1 and CDR2 from the germline V gene are SNHLY and FYNNEI. The CDR3 contains 10 residues. In DNA form, the CDR3 reads TGTGCCAGTGGGGTAGAGACCCGGTACTTC. This codes for CASGVETRYF.

The chain uses TRBV9 and TRBJ2-2; 8 nucleotides agree with TRBD2. This CDR3 region has 16 residues. Germline V gives CDR1 SGDLS, CDR2 YYNGEE. V lost 0 bases to trimming and J lost 3 bases; unmatched junction nucleotides: 4. The CDR3 bases are TGTGCCAGCAGCGTAGGAGGCGGGAGGCACACCGGGGAGCTGTTTTTT. Translated, it gives CASSVGGGRHTGELFF.

The chain carries TRBV18 and TRBJ2-3; 7 bases align to TRBD2. Unmatched junction bases numbered 12, after V lost 6 bases and J lost 12 bases. Germline CDR1 reads KGHSH; CDR2 reads LQKENI. The CDR3 sequence is 13 residues long. The CDR3 protein is CASSPTASGVQYF. The CDR3 region has the DNA TGTGCCAGCTCCCCTACGGCTAGCGGAGTTCAGTATTTT.

This clonotype was detected only a few times. The gene calls are TRBV29-1 and TRBJ2-7, with 7 nucleotides matching TRBD2. The CDR3 has 15 amino acids. Germline loops: CDR1 SQVTM, CDR2 ANQGSEA. V was pared by 3 bases and J by 2 bases, with 10 bases of the junction left unmatched. The CDR3 bases are TGCAGCGTTGAGAGTGCGGGAGCATCCACCTACGAGCAGTACTTC. It translates to CSVESAGASTYEQYF.

This clonotype was seen at least ten times. Here the CDR3 reads CASSSRTGRNEKLFF. CDR3 bases: TGTGCCAGCAGCTCCAGGACAGGGCGGAATGAAAAACTGTTTTTT. This sequence joins TRBV7-2 and TRBJ1-4; TRBD1 agrees at 8 bases. Per the germline V gene, CDR1 is SGHTA and CDR2 is FQGNSA. This CDR3 is built from 15 residues. Trimming took 4 bases from V and 5 from J; bases not matched to a gene: 6.

About this clonotype: A much larger clone sits a single nucleotide away, making a read error possible. The conserved phenylalanine or tryptophan is not found at the CDR3 terminus, so this likely reflects a read error. The chain combines TRBV2 with TRBJ1-2, with D maybe TRBD1 (6 bases). The ends were cut back, 2 bases at V and 2 bases at J, with 18 bases in the middle. The CDR3 covers 17 residues. Germline CDR1 reads SNHLY; CDR2 reads FYNNEI. The CDR3 DNA reads TGTGCCAGCAGTGAAAGTTCTCAGGGACAAGGCAACTATGGCTACACCCTC. This sequence encodes CASSESSQGQGNYGYTL.

This rearrangement joins TRBV30 to TRBJ2-1; TRBD2 agrees at 8 bases. Germline V gives CDR1 GTSNPN, CDR2 SVGIG (reference sequence). The CDR3 covers 13 residues. Trimming cost V 3 bases and J 6 bases; bases outside gene matches: 4. The CDR3 region is CAWRPGTSNEQFF. DNA of the CDR3: TGTGCCTGGAGGCCCGGGACTAGCAATGAGCAGTTCTTC.

V gene TRBV10-3 combines with J gene TRBJ2-3; 9 nucleotides match TRBD2. Germline trimming cut 5 bases from V and 0 bases from J; bases unmatched to any gene: 6. The germline V gene encodes CDR1 ENHRY and CDR2 SYGVKD. This CDR3 is built from 16 residues. This CDR3 reads CAISLLAGSSTDTQYF. The CDR3 DNA sequence: TGTGCCATCAGTCTTCTAGCGGGGTCTAGCACAGATACGCAGTATTTT.

This clonotype was picked up many times. The chain links TRBV28 to TRBJ1-5; D may be TRBD1 (5 bases). Germline V gene data show CDR1 as MDHEN and CDR2 as SYDVKM. The CDR3 has 13 amino acids. The V end was cut by 5 bases, the J end by 6 bases, with 11 bases between. Written as DNA, the CDR3 is TGTGCCAGCAGTGGGGGGGTTAGTCAGCCCCAGCATTTT. It codes for CASSGGVSQPQHF.

This clonotype was seen many times. CDR3 coding DNA: TGCGCCAGCAGCCCGACCGGACAGGGGAACACTGAAGCTTTCTTT. This sequence encodes CASSPTGQGNTEAFF. This chain joins TRBV5-1 and TRBJ1-1; 8 bases align to TRBD1. Trimming cost V 4 bases and J 1 base; bases outside gene matches: 6. The germline V gene encodes CDR1 SGHRS and CDR2 YFSETQ. The CDR3 covers 15 residues.

The J gene is TRBJ2-1, the V gene TRBV11-2, with 10 bases fitting TRBD2. Germline values: CDR1 SGHAT, CDR2 FQNNGV. V dropped 1 base and J dropped 7; count of bases not matched to a gene: 10. This CDR3 comprises 17 residues. CDR3 amino acids: CASSLVGSGSGGNEQFF. The CDR3 bases are TGTGCCAGCAGCTTAGTGGGGTCGGGTAGCGGGGGGAATGAGCAGTTCTTC. The full variable domain, in which reference TRBV11-2 and TRBJ2-1 provide the parts outside the CDR3, is EAGVAQSPRYKIIEKRQSVAFWCNPISGHATLYWYQQILGQGPKLLIQFQNNGVVDDSQLPKDRFSAERLKGVDSTLKIQPAKLEDSAVYLCASSLVGSGSGGNEQFFGPGTRLTVL.

This clonotype was counted between two and nine times. The gene calls are TRBV6-5 and TRBJ2-4, with TRBD2 matching 8 bases. Per the germline V gene, CDR1 is MNHEY and CDR2 is SVGAGI. This CDR3 region has 17 residues. Losses at the gene ends were 2 bases for V and 0 bases for J; bases not matched to a gene: 6. The CDR3 reads CASSYGGAGGAKNIQYF. CDR3 DNA: TGTGCCAGCAGTTACGGGGGGGCGGGAGGAGCCAAAAACATTCAGTACTTC.

This clonotype has just a few counts. This chain links TRBV9 with TRBJ2-2, with D tentatively TRBD1 or TRBD2 (5 bases each). CDR1 SGDLS and CDR2 YYNGEE come from the germline V gene. The ends were cut back, 3 bases at V and 5 bases at J, with 14 bases in the middle. The CDR3 length is 15 residues. The CDR3 DNA follows: TGTGCCAGCAGCGAAGACAGTGGGGGTACCGGGGAGCTGTTTTTT. It yields the protein CASSEDSGGTGELFF.

The V call is TRBV5-1, the J call TRBJ1-2; D might be TRBD1 (5 bases). Germline CDR1 and CDR2: SGHRS and YFSETQ. V was clipped by 1 base and J by 3 bases, with 10 bases between them. This CDR3 comprises 14 residues. The CDR3 spells CASSLPQGDYGYTF. The CDR3 region has the DNA TGCGCCAGCAGCTTGCCCCAGGGTGACTATGGCTACACCTTC.

This clonotype was observed a few times. The chain links TRBV20-1 to TRBJ2-7, with 12 bases lining up with TRBD2. With 6 bases clipped from V and 3 bases from J, the junction kept 6 bases outside the gene matches. The germline CDR1 and CDR2 sequences are DFQATT and SNEGSKA (reference sequence). CDR3 size: 14 residues. CDR3 DNA sequence: TGCAGTGCATCTAGCGGGAGGGCCAGCTACGAGCAGTACTTC. Translated: CSASSGRASYEQYF.

The rearrangement uses TRBV10-2 and TRBJ2-5; 11 bases align to TRBD2. Germline CDR1 is WSHSY and CDR2 is SAAADI. The ends lost 2 bases at V and 4 bases at J; junction bases unmatched: 9. This CDR3 has 17 residues. The chain's CDR3 is CASSESLVAGGIETQYF. The CDR3 DNA reads TGCGCCAGCAGTGAGAGTCTGGTAGCGGGAGGGATAGAGACCCAGTACTTC.

At least ten counts were recorded for this clonotype. The rearrangement links TRBV15 to TRBJ2-2, with D perhaps matching TRBD1 (5 bases). Trimming removed 0 bases from V and 0 bases from J, with 11 bases in between. Germline CDR1 LNHNV, CDR2 YYDKDF (reference sequence). This CDR3 is 17 amino acids long. This chain's CDR3 is CATSRDRDSANTGELFF. The CDR3 nucleotides read TGTGCCACCAGCAGAGATCGCGACAGCGCGAACACCGGGGAGCTGTTTTTT.

Comment on this clonotype: Since a much larger clone is just one base distant, this may be a read error. The V call is TRBV2, the J call TRBJ1-5, with D unresolved. V shed 3 bases and J shed 3 bases, with 6 bases lying between them. Germline CDR1 is SNHLY and CDR2 is FYNNEI. The CDR3 sequence is 13 residues long. CDR3 in DNA: TGTGCCAGCAGTGAGGAGGCCAATCAGCCCCAGCATTTT. It specifies CASSEEANQPQHF.

The chain joins TRBV30 to TRBJ2-7; D gene ambiguous. The CDR3 is made up of 13 amino acids. The V and J ends lost 1 base and 6 bases respectively, with 13 bases between them. The germline gives CDR1 GTSNPN, CDR2 SVGIG (reference sequence). This CDR3 reads CAWSAAETGEQYF. CDR3 nucleotide sequence: TGTGCCTGGAGTGCTGCGGAAACGGGCGAGCAGTACTTC.